This note documents a single T cell receptor beta chain sequence. The CDR3 loop spans 14 amino acids. The V gene's germline CDR1 is SEHNR and CDR2 FQNEAQ (reference sequence). J lost 5 bases, V lost 6 bases, and 4 bases had no gene match. This sample is drawn from a study of blood T cell repertoires in COVID-19. About the study: Material from acute and convalescent COVID-19 was sourced from the United States, Italy and Spain. PBMCs, B-cell-depleted T cells, or T cells provided the cDNA or gDNA that made up the material.

TCRdb's table, derived via immunoSEQ multiplex PCR, lists solely in-frame clones and lacks some. The profile shows roughly 110,000 clones, 75% to 85% of them singletons. The chain joins TRBV7-9 to TRBJ1-6; 7 bases are shared with TRBD1. The clonotype comes from a man in his 70s with acute or convalescent COVID-19. Source material: peripheral blood. The DNA of the CDR3 is TGTGCCAGCAGAGCCGGGACAGATAATTCACCCCTCCACTTT. Translating it yields CASRAGTDNSPLHF.